The 8 T cell receptor beta chains listed next were all sequenced from one sample in a study of vaccination effects on CD4 cells after COVID-19. The antigens these receptors bind are not known. Viral peptide pool expansion of antigen-specific CD4+ T cells preceded sequencing in the ViraFEST assay. Isolation of CD4+ T cells took place after 10 days of culture. No vaccinee had earlier SARS-CoV-2 infection, and nucleocapsid antibodies were negative. Clones were read by immunoSEQ multiplex PCR, and TCRdb kept only the in-frame ones, dropping some. The table lists some 65,000 clones, around 76% of them singletons. The source was CD4+ T cells from PBMCs cultured with HCoV-NL63 spike peptides, collected before COVID-19 vaccination. These receptors originate from a human donor who received a COVID-19 vaccine.

The rearrangement uses TRBV24-1 and TRBJ1-1, with D uncertain. V was pared by 3 bases and J by 5 bases, with 9 bases between. The CDR3 has 13 amino acids. The germline gives CDR1 KGHDR, CDR2 SFDVKD. The CDR3 loop is CATSDPWSTEAFF. The CDR3 DNA sequence: TGTGCCACCAGTGATCCGTGGTCGACTGAAGCTTTCTTT.

This sequence joins TRBV6-6 and TRBJ2-5; D is perhaps TRBD2 (5 bases). Germline V gene lookup returns CDR1 MNHNY and CDR2 SVGAGI (reference sequence). The V and J ends lost 2 bases and 9 bases respectively, with 16 bases between them. CDR3 size: 14 residues. CDR3 amino acids: CASSYTLVSGAQYF. CDR3 coding DNA: TGTGCCAGCAGTTACACCCTGGTTTCCGGGGCCCAGTACTTC.

The chain uses TRBV24-1 and TRBJ2-1, with TRBD2 as a possible D gene (6 bases). Germline CDR1 reads KGHDR; CDR2 reads SFDVKD. This CDR3 spans 14 amino acids. V was shortened by 7 bases and J by 0 bases, with 9 bases between the two germline ends. The CDR3, as DNA: TGTGCCACCAGGGAGGGGAGCTCCTACAATGAGCAGTTCTTC. Translated, it gives CATREGSSYNEQFF.

The rearrangement joins TRBV28 to TRBJ1-1; D uncertain. Looked up from germline, CDR1 is MDHEN and CDR2 is SYDVKM. Trimming took off 2 bases at V and 1 base at J, with 17 bases between the two ends. This CDR3 region has 17 residues. In DNA form, the CDR3 reads TGTGCCAGCAGTTTAGTAATATCAGTCGGCTGGAACACTGAAGCTTTCTTT. It translates to CASSLVISVGWNTEAFF. Combining the CDR3 with reference TRBV28 and TRBJ1-1 gives the whole variable domain DVKVTQSSRYLVKRTGEKVFLECVQDMDHENMFWYRQDPGLGLRLIYFSYDVKMKEKGDIPEGYSVSREKKERFSLILESASTNQTSMYLCASSLVISVGWNTEAFFGQGTRLTVV.

The chain employs TRBV25-1 and TRBJ1-4, with D tentatively TRBD1 (6 bases). The germline gives CDR1 MGHDK, CDR2 SYGVNS. The CDR3 extends over 17 amino acids. V lost 2 bases, J lost 3 bases, and 16 bases lay in between. CDR3: CASSERGRGNSNEKLFF. For the CDR3, the DNA is TGTGCCAGCAGTGAACGTGGCAGGGGAAACTCTAATGAAAAACTGTTTTTT.

The chain has TRBV2 and TRBJ1-1, with TRBD1 matching 8 bases. Trimming cost V 7 bases and J 6 bases; bases outside gene matches: 10. CDR1 is SNHLY, CDR2 FYNNEI, per germline. CDR3 length equals 14 residues. The CDR3 spells CASNNGQGRAEAFF. CDR3 coding DNA: TGTGCCAGCAACAACGGACAGGGACGGGCTGAAGCTTTCTTT.

The CDR3 sequence: CAISAGGGEDTQYF. The CDR3 DNA follows: TGTGCCATCAGTGCTGGAGGGGGGGAGGATACGCAGTATTTT. The chain is built from TRBV10-3 and TRBJ2-3, with D tentatively TRBD2 (7 bases). Trimming left V 4 bases short and J 6 bases short, with 14 bases between. The CDR3 consists of 14 residues. Germline lookup yields CDR1 ENHRY and CDR2 SYGVKD.

V and J are TRBV6-2 or TRBV6-3 and TRBJ2-3; the D is unclear. Trimming cost V 1 base and J 5 bases, with 1 base left between them. There are 11 residues in the CDR3. Germline V CDR1 and CDR2: MNHEY, SVGEGT. CDR3 region: CASSYLDTQYF. CDR3 bases: TGTGCCAGCAGTTACTTAGATACGCAGTATTTT.